This TCR beta chain was captured by sequencing in a study of shared T cell receptors in the human thymus. This clone was detected only once. This CDR3 contains 18 residues. Germline CDR1 and CDR2: LGHNT and FRNRAP. The V gene lost 5 bases and the J gene lost 1 base, with 24 bases spanning the gap. Data came from immunoSEQ multiplex PCR; TCRdb stores just in-frame clones and leaves some out. The sample has approximately 660,000 clones; 88% are singletons. This same sample was also taken into another study, of human thymus T cells.

The chain couples TRBV12-5 to TRBJ2-7, with a possible D match to TRBD1 (6 bases). The sequenced sample was thymocytes. This receptor was obtained from a boy younger than two with a congenital heart defect. The CDR3 DNA follows: TGTGCTAGTGGTCCTAAGGGGGTGGACTTCGATAGGTCCTACGAGCAGTACTTC. It codes for CASGPKGVDFDRSYEQYF.